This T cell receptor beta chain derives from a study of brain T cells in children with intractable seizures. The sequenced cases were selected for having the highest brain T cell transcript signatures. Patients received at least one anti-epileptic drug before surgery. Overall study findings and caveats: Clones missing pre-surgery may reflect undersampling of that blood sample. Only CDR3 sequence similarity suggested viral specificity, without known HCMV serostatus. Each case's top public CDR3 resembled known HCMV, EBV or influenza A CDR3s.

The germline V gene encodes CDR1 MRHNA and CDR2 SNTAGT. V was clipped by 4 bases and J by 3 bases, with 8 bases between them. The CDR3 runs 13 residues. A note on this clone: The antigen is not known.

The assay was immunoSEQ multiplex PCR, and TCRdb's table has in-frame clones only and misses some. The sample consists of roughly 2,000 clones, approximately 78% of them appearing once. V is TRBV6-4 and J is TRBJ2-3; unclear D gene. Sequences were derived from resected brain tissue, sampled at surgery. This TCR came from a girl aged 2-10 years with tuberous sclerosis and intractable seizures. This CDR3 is CASSVKDTDTQYF. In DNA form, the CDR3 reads TGTGCCAGCAGTGTGAAAGATACAGATACGCAGTATTTT.